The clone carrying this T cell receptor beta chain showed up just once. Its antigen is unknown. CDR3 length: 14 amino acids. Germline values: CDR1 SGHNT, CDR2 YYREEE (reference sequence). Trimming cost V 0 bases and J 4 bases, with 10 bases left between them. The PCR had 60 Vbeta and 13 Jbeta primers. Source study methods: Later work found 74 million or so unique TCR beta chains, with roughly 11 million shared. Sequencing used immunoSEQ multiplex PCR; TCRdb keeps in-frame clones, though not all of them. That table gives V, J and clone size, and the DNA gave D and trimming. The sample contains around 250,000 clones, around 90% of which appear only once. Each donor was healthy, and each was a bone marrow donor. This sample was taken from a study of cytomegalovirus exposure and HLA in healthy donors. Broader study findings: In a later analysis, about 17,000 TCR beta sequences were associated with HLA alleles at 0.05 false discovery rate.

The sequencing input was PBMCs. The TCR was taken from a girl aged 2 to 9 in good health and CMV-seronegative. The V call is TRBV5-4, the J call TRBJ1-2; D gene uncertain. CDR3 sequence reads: CASSLGEGVYGYTF. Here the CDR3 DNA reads TGTGCCAGCAGCTTGGGTGAGGGAGTCTATGGCTACACCTTC.